Below, one T cell receptor beta chain is given with its context. In the original processing: The assay estimated nucleated cells by amplifying reference gene primers. The method was immunoSEQ multiplex PCR; TCRdb's version includes in-frame clones alone and lacks a portion of them. From that table come the V and J calls and clone size; the DNA was used to work out D and trimming. Of about 58,000 clones listed, about 81% are singletons. This CDR3 has 15 residues. Germline CDR1 reads SGHTS; CDR2 reads YDEGEE. Trimming pared 0 bases from V and 0 bases from J, leaving 10 bases between. The data stem from a study of blood T cell repertoires in COVID-19. Overall study: PBMCs, B-cell-depleted T cells, or T cells were the source of the cDNA or gDNA that made up the material.

The sequenced sample was peripheral blood. V is TRBV5-8 and J is TRBJ2-7, with D maybe TRBD2 (5 bases). The TCR sequence derives from a man aged 55 to 70 with COVID-19, enrolled during active disease. The CDR3 loop is CASSLGRRSSYEQYF. The DNA of the CDR3 is TGTGCCAGCAGCTTGGGCAGGAGGAGCTCCTACGAGCAGTACTTC.